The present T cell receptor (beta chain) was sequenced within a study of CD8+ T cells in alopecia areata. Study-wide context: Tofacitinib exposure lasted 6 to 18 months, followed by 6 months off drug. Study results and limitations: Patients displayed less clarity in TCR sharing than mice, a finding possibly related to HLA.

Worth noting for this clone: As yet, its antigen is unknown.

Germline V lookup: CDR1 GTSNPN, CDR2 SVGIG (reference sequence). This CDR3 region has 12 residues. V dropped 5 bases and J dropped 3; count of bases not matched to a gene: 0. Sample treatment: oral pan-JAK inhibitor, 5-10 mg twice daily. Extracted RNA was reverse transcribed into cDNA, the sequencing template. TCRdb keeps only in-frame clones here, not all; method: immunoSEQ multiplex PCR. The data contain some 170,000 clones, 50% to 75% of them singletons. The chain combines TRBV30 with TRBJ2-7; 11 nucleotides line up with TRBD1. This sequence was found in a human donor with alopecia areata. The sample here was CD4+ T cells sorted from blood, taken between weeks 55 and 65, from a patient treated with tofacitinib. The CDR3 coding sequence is TGTGCCTGGGGGACAGGGGGCTACGAGCAGTACTTC. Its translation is CAWGTGGYEQYF. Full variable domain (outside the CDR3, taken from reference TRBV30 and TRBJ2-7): SQTIHQWPATLVQPVGSPLSLECTVEGTSNPNLYWYRQAAGRGLQLLFYSVGIGQISSEVPQNLSASRPQDRQFILSSKKLLLSDSGFYLCAWGTGGYEQYFGPGTRLTVT.